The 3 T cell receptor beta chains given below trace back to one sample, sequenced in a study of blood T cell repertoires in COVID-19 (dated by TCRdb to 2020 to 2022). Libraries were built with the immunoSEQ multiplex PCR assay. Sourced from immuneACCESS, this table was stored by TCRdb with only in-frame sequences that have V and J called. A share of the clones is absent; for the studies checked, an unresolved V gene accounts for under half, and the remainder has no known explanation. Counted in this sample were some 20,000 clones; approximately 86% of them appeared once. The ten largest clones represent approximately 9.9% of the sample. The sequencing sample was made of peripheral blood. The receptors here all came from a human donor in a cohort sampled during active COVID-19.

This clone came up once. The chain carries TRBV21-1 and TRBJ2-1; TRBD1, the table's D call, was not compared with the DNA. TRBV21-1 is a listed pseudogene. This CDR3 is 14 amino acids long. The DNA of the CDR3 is TGTGCCAGCAGCATGCCGGGACAGGGAAATGAGCAGTTCTTC. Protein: CASSMPGQGNEQFF.

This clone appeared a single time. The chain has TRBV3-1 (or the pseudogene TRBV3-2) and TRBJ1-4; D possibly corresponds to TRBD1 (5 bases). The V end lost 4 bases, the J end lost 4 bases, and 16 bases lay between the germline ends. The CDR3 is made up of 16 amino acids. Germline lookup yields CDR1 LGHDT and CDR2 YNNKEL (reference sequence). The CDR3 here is CASSREFDGHNEKLFF. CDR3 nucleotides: TGTGCCAGCAGCCGAGAATTCGACGGACATAATGAAAAACTGTTTTTT.

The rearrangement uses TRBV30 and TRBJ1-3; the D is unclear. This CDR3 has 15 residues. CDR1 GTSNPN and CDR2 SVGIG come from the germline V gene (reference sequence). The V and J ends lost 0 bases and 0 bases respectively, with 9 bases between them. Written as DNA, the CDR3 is TGTGCCTGGAGTGTACCAGGTTCCTCTGGAAACACCATATATTTT. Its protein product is CAWSVPGSSGNTIYF.